The source of this T cell receptor beta chain is a study of graft-versus-host responses after intestinal transplantation. CDR3 length: 11 amino acids. Germline V gives CDR1 DFQATT, CDR2 SNEGSKA (reference sequence). With 8 bases removed from V and 8 bases from J, the gap between germline ends came to 13 bases. The repertoire was sequenced with immunoSEQ multiplex PCR; TCRdb's copy has only in-frame clones and lacks some. The sample shows some 22,000 clones, about 57% of them seen only once. Responders (roughly 200,000, CFSE-labeled) were co-plated with roughly 200,000 irradiated, violet-dye-labeled stimulators. This clone has a single count.

Material: alloreactive CD4+ T cells from a mixed lymphocyte reaction culture, obtained before intestinal transplant. Subset: CFSE-low proliferating T cells sorted from approximately 6-day pre-transplant mixed lymphocyte reaction (GvH or HvG direction). This receptor was taken from a human patient who received an intestinal transplant. The chain uses TRBV20-1 and TRBJ2-1, with a weak D call TRBD2 (6 bases). CDR3 bases: TGCAGTTTTAACGGGAGACATGAGCAGTTCTTC. Translating gives CSFNGRHEQFF.